Described below is a single TCR beta chain sequence and its context. This clonotype was counted at least ten times. The antigen this receptor binds is unknown. Qualities for individual bases were not recorded, and no much larger clone is one base off. The CDR3, from cysteine to phenylalanine, totals 14 residues. Here the CDR3 DNA is all that survives: 42 bases in frame from base 1. V loses 7 bases, J loses 4 bases, and the germline ends lie 16 bases apart. The source of the sample is a study of T-cell reconstitution after alpha-beta-depleted transplantation in children listed by TCRdb under 2016. Study-wide context: T-cell immune reconstitution after TCRalphabeta/CD19-depleted allogeneic hematopoietic cell transplantation in children was quantitatively tracked in the study by means of TCR repertoire profiling.

The method was PCR. The sample was run on an Illumina HiSeq 2500. To normalize quantification of the TCRbeta repertoire, the TCR libraries were built with molecular barcoding that relied on unique molecular identifiers. TCRdb itself trimmed the public reads at Q25 with fastp, ran MiXCR and retained productive beta chains. Every distinct CDR3 protein forms one entry, paired with its most common genes and DNA. Counted in this sample were 150,000 to 200,000 distinct CDR3 sequences; about 6.3% of them appeared once. Together, the top ten hold approximately 2.9% of the sample. The clonotype comes from a human donor who donated a stem cell graft to a child with Wiskott-Aldrich syndrome. This chain joins TRBV12-3 or TRBV12-4 to TRBJ1-1, with TRBD1 as a weak D call on 5 bases. This specimen consisted of PBMCs from the stem cell graft donor, obtained from the stem cell graft. The DNA is TGTGCCAGCAATCCCAACCAGGGATCCACTGAAGCTTTCTTT. It encodes CASNPNQGSTEAFF.